The sequence of this T cell receptor beta chain was determined in a study of blood T cells in healthy people across ages. At least 5.5 micrograms of total RNA were extracted per sample. A J-beta primer mix and a sample-barcoded 5' primer were used in a second PCR of about 7 to 12 cycles. TCRdb processed the 5' RACE reads anew with MiXCR; each CDR3 protein has one entry. The sample carries around 940,000 distinct CDR3 sequences, just over 50% recorded once. CDR3 length: 17 residues. J lost 0 bases, V lost 5 bases, and 3 bases had no gene match. Germline V lookup: CDR1 LGHNA, CDR2 YNFKEQ. The sample consisted of blood. The chain has TRBV4-2 and TRBJ2-1; 14 positions match TRBD2. The TCR originated in a woman aged 60 to 75 in good health. The CDR3 DNA reads TGTGCCAGCAGCGCCGGGACTAGCGGGAGCTCCTACAATGAGCAGTTCTTC. This translates into CASSAGTSGSSYNEQFF.